The rows below give T cell receptor beta chains drawn from one sample of a study of blood T cell repertoires in COVID-19. Here immunoSEQ multiplex PCR was the method, and the copy in TCRdb shows in-frame clones only, minus some. The data contain some 390,000 clones, over 75% of them singletons. The source material was PBMCs or T cells enriched from blood (not recorded which). These receptor sequences come from a man aged 25-45 years who had recovered from COVID-19. CDR3s include the opening cysteine and the closing phenylalanine or tryptophan. Each record gives: J gene, V gene, D gene, clone size, CDR3 DNA, CDR3 protein. The D gene is left open where the match is weak. Only part of the rows carry a size: once, few, many, or a class if the clone is expanded.

TRBJ1-1 | TRBV28 | TRBD1 | . | TGTGCCAGCACCCCGGGACAGGAAAATAAAGCTTTCTTT | CASTPGQENKAFF
TRBJ2-6 | TRBV18 | TRBD1 | . | TGTGCCAGCTCACCGTTCCAGGGGGTATTGTCTGGGGCCAACGTCCTGACTTTC | CASSPFQGVLSGANVLTF
TRBJ2-7 | TRBV2 | . | . | TGTGCCAGCAGAGACAGGTTATACTCCTACGAGCAGTACTTC | CASRDRLYSYEQYF
TRBJ1-5 | TRBV4-1 | . | . | TGCGCCAGCAGGGGGGAGGGATGGAGCAATCAGCCCCAGCATTTT | CASRGEGWSNQPQHF
TRBJ1-5 | TRBV12-5 | TRBD1 | . | TGTGCTAGTGGTTTGGACGGGACAGGGCCCCAGCATTTT | CASGLDGTGPQHF
TRBJ2-5 | TRBV5-1 | TRBD1 | . | TGCGCCAGCAGCTTGCAACTACAGGGGCAAGAGACCCAGTACTTC | CASSLQLQGQETQYF
TRBJ2-1 | TRBV4-1 | . | . | TGCGCCAGCAGCCAAGATCCCGGGAGTACGTACAATGAGCAGTTCTTC | CASSQDPGSTYNEQFF
TRBJ2-1 | TRBV27 | TRBD1 | . | TGTGCCAGCTCCTCCCGCTGGGGGGACAGGGGATACAATGAGCAGTTCTTC | CASSSRWGDRGYNEQFF
TRBJ1-2 | TRBV4-2 | TRBD1 | few | TGTGCCAGCAGCCCCCGGGACAGGGGAAACTATGGCTACACCTTC | CASSPRDRGNYGYTF
TRBJ2-1 | TRBV27 | . | . | TGTGCCAGCAGTTTACTCTATTCAAAGGTACAGGGCCATGAGCAGTTCTTC | CASSLLYSKVQGHEQFF
TRBJ2-1 | TRBV18 | . | . | TGTGCCAGCTCACCCAGCTCCTACAATGAGCAGTTCTTC | CASSPSSYNEQFF
TRBJ2-1 | TRBV12-3/TRBV12-4 | . | . | TGTGCCAGCAGCTCCTCAGGCTCGGAGCAGTTCTTC | CASSSSGSEQFF
TRBJ2-1 | TRBV6-5 | TRBD1 | . | TGTGCCACGGGGACAGGTTACAATGAGCAGTTCTTC | CATGTGYNEQFF
TRBJ2-1 | TRBV19 | . | . | TGTGCCAGTAGTATAGTATTGGGGAGTGGAGAGCAGTTCTTC | CASSIVLGSGEQFF
TRBJ1-2 | TRBV12-3/TRBV12-4 | . | once | TGTGCCAGCAGTTTATCGGAGATCTATGGCTACACCTTC | CASSLSEIYGYTF
TRBJ2-3 | TRBV9 | TRBD2 | . | TGTGCCAGCAGCCCCCGTCTAGCGGGAGGGCCTATCGCAGATACGCAGTATTTT | CASSPRLAGGPIADTQYF
TRBJ2-5 | TRBV3-1/TRBV3-2 | . | few | TGTGCCAGCAGCCAACGGTGGCAGGCACAAGAGACCCAGTACTTC | CASSQRWQAQETQYF
TRBJ1-1 | TRBV2 | . | . | TGTGCCAGCAGTGACGCGGTTATCACTGAAGCTTTCTTT | CASSDAVITEAFF
TRBJ2-1 | TRBV5-4 | TRBD2 | . | TGTGCCAGCAGCAAGCCCGGGACTAGCGGTGAGCAGTTCTTC | CASSKPGTSGEQFF
TRBJ2-3 | TRBV5-4 | TRBD2 | . | TGTGCCAGCAGCTTGTCTAGCGGAAGCACAGATACGCAGTATTTT | CASSLSSGSTDTQYF
TRBJ2-5 | TRBV4-1 | TRBD2 | . | TGCGCCAGCAGCCCGGGACTACCGCAAGAGACCCAGTACTTC | CASSPGLPQETQYF
TRBJ2-7 | TRBV9 | . | . | TGTGCCAGCAGCGTAGGACCGGGGTTCTCCTACGAGCAGTACTTC | CASSVGPGFSYEQYF